The 9 T cell receptor delta chains given below trace back to one sample, sequenced in a study of gamma-delta T cells after stem cell transplantation. TCRdb reprocessed the RT-PCR reads using CATT. The repertoire includes around 600 delta-chain clones, over 8% of them detected once, and approximately 53% sits in the top ten. The source material was gamma-delta T cells. These receptors all stem from a human donor. It is not recorded whose cells these are; they may come from a transplant donor.

On this clone itself: This clone may be a read error of a much larger clone one base away. The same CDR3 can be traced to other DNA sequences in this sample. The CDR3 region is CACDRLGDRRDTDKLIF. CDR3 bases: TGTGCCTGTGACAGACTGGGGGACCGTAGGGACACCGATAAACTCATCTTT. This rearrangement joins TRDV2 to TRDJ1; TRDD3 aligns across 9 bases. The CDR3 is 17 amino acids. Germline V CDR1 and CDR2: GEAIGNYY, EKD. V dropped 2 bases and J dropped 0; count of bases not matched to a gene: 9.

Comment on this clone: Its ends do not fully match the called genes, so a read error is possible. The V gene is TRDV2, the J gene TRDJ1; TRDD3 agrees at 9 bases. CDR1 and CDR2 from the germline V gene are GEAIGNYY and EKD. This CDR3 has 15 residues. The CDR3 DNA reads as TGTGCCTGTGACGTACTGACTGGGGGACCTGATAGACTCATCTTT. Its translation: CACDVLTGGPDRLIF.

This clone is medium-sized within its sample. V is TRDV2 and J is TRDJ1, with D perhaps TRDD3 (5 bases). The J gene, missing from TCRdb, was assigned here through DNA to germline matching. The germline V and J ends were trimmed by 4 bases and 1 base, with 24 bases remaining between them. The CDR3 spans 18 residues. Germline-derived CDR1 and CDR2 are GEAIGNYY and EKD. CDR3 region: CACETRTNTGISTDKLIF. CDR3 coding DNA: TGTGCCTGTGAGACTAGGACCAATACAGGGATCAGCACCGATAAACTCATCTTT.

This clone qualifies as large (0.1 to 1%). Other DNA sequences in the sample encode the same CDR3. The V gene is TRDV2, the J gene TRDJ3, with a weak D call TRDD3 (5 bases). V lost 0 bases to trimming and J lost 0 bases, with 11 bases between them. CDR1 is GEAIGNYY and CDR2 is EKD in the germline V gene. The CDR3 has 18 residues. In DNA, the CDR3 is TGTGCCTGTGACACCGCGGGGGGCGGCTCCTGGGACACCCGACAGATGTTTTTC. Its protein is CACDTAGGGSWDTRQMFF.

This clone was detected a few times. A read error may produce the germline difference seen at one junction end. The chain uses TRDV2 and TRDJ3; 8 bases fit TRDD3. CDR3 length: 18 amino acids. The germline CDR1 and CDR2 sequences are GEAIGNYY and EKD. CDR3 DNA: TGTGCCTGTGACATTACTGGGGGTACCTCCTGGGACACCCGACGGATGTTTTTC. This codes for CACDITGGTSWDTRRMFF.

For this clone: A read error may produce the germline difference seen at one junction end. The V gene is TRDV2, the J gene TRDJ3; D perhaps matches TRDD3 (5 bases). The CDR3 is 18 residues long. Germline CDR1 GEAIGNYY, CDR2 EKD. The CDR3 sequence is CACDTGGMYSLDTLQMFF. In DNA form, the CDR3 reads TGTGCCTGTGACACCGGCGGGATGTACTCCTTGGACACCCTACAGATGTTTTTC.

Concerning this clone: The translation of this DNA and the TCRdb protein of a much larger clone differ at residue 12, probably owing to a read error; the protein shown here is translated from the DNA. This chain connects TRDV1 to TRDJ2, with 8 bases identical to TRDD3. The CDR3 consists of 14 residues. Germline V gene data show CDR1 as TSWWSYY and CDR2 as QGS. The CDR3 region is CALGRGIGVAQPFF. DNA for the CDR3: TGTGCTCTTGGCCGGGGGATAGGAGTAGCACAACCCTTCTTT.

This clone was seen a handful of times. The V gene is TRDV2, the J gene TRDJ2; 7 nucleotides match TRDD3. V trimming: 0 bases; J trimming: 0 bases; junction bases outside the gene matches: 18. Germline V CDR1 and CDR2: GEAIGNYY, EKD. The CDR3 contains 21 residues. The CDR3: CACDTVPTLGGDQALTAQLFF. DNA of the CDR3: TGTGCCTGTGACACCGTACCCACTTTAGGGGGGGATCAAGCTTTGACAGCACAACTCTTCTTT.

Only a few counts were recorded for this clone. Translating this DNA gives a protein that differs at residue 12 from the TCRdb one, which belongs to a much larger clone; a read error is likely, and the protein shown is this translation. This chain links TRDV2 with TRDJ1, with 9 bases aligning to TRDD3. CDR3 length: 17 residues. Germline V CDR1 and CDR2: GEAIGNYY, EKD. J gave up 3 bases and V 0 bases, and 10 bases lay outside the gene matches. The CDR3 DNA follows: TGTGCCTGTGACACCGCCGAGGGGGATACCTACGCCGATAAACTCATCTTT. Protein product: CACDTAEGDTYADKLIF.